This is a list of T cell receptor beta chains from one sample in a study of T-cell memory formation after mild COVID-19. One entry per CDR3 protein, called by TCRdb with MiXCR from the 5' RACE reads. This table holds 350,000 to 450,000 distinct CDR3 sequences, 28% found once. Sequenced sample: PBMCs or a T cell subset sorted from them (not recorded which). These TCRs come from an adult woman who had mild COVID-19 (a few samples of this study predate the infection). Cell type and time point are not known. CDR3s include the opening cysteine and the closing phenylalanine or tryptophan. The order of the fields is J gene, D gene, V gene, clone size, CDR3 protein, CDR3 DNA. The D gene is left open where the match is weak. Size is omitted from some rows. Given values are once, few, many or a class for expanded clones.

TRBJ2-2,.,TRBV12-3/TRBV12-4,.,CASRYQGGNTGELFF,TGTGCCAGCAGATACCAGGGGGGGAATACCGGGGAGCTGTTTTTT
TRBJ1-2,.,TRBV27,.,CASSSFGPTIGGYTF,TGTGCCAGCAGTTCCTTCGGGCCGACTATAGGGGGCTACACCTTC
TRBJ2-7,.,TRBV5-1,.,CASGDQTGYEQYF,TGCGCCAGTGGGGACCAAACAGGCTACGAGCAGTACTTC
TRBJ2-7,.,TRBV21-1,few,CASSNAWREGLGSYEQYF,TGTGCCAGCAGCAACGCTTGGCGGGAGGGCCTCGGCTCCTACGAGCAGTACTTC
TRBJ2-7,TRBD1,TRBV29-1,few,CSVYDRGSYEQYF,TGCAGCGTTTACGACAGGGGATCCTACGAGCAGTACTTC
TRBJ2-1,TRBD2,TRBV12-3/TRBV12-4,.,CASSLAGGVGEQFF,TGTGCCAGCAGTTTAGCGGGAGGGGTCGGTGAGCAGTTCTTC
TRBJ1-2,.,TRBV12-3/TRBV12-4,once,CASSFDSNYGYTF,TGTGCCAGCAGTTTCGACAGTAACTATGGCTACACCTTC
TRBJ2-1,.,TRBV12-3/TRBV12-4,.,CASSLSGLALGSYNEQFF,TGTGCCAGCAGTTTATCTGGGCTAGCCCTGGGCTCCTACAATGAGCAGTTCTTC
TRBJ1-2,.,TRBV7-6,.,CASSLAPGAGGYTF,TGTGCCAGCAGCTTAGCGCCAGGGGCGGGCGGCTACACCTTC
TRBJ1-1,.,TRBV4-2,.,CASARNTEAFF,TGTGCCAGCGCCAGGAACACTGAAGCTTTCTTT
TRBJ1-5,.,TRBV24-1,few,CATSDSRQPFSNQPQHF,TGTGCCACCAGTGATTCTAGACAGCCATTCTCAAATCAGCCCCAGCATTTT
TRBJ2-1,TRBD2,TRBV4-3,.,CASSLAGGGHEQFF,TGCGCCAGCAGCCTAGCGGGAGGGGGGCATGAGCAGTTCTTC
TRBJ2-7,TRBD2,TRBV7-2,few,CASSPTSGRLGEQYF,TGTGCCAGCAGTCCGACTAGCGGGAGACTGGGCGAGCAGTACTTC
TRBJ2-7,.,TRBV5-1,.,CASSLVNLGQSYEQYF,TGCGCCAGCAGCTTGGTGAATCTAGGGCAGTCCTACGAGCAGTACTTC
TRBJ1-2,.,TRBV12-3/TRBV12-4,.,CASSFTPNYGYTF,TGTGCCAGCAGTTTCACCCCTAACTATGGCTACACCTTC
TRBJ1-3,.,TRBV9,.,CASSVSQHSGNTIYF,TGTGCCAGCAGCGTAAGCCAGCACTCTGGAAACACCATATATTTT
TRBJ2-6,.,TRBV6-5,few,CASSYSRGYGANVLTF,TGTGCCAGCAGTTACTCGCGAGGGTATGGGGCCAACGTCCTGACTTTC
TRBJ2-1,.,TRBV12-3/TRBV12-4,few,CASSTGTPINEQFF,TGTGCCAGCAGCACCGGGACACCCATCAATGAGCAGTTCTTC
TRBJ2-2,TRBD1,TRBV9,.,CASSGTQGADTGELFF,TGTGCCAGCAGCGGAACCCAGGGGGCCGACACCGGGGAGCTGTTTTTT
TRBJ2-1,TRBD2,TRBV11-3,.,CASSYFSGMDEQFF,TGTGCCAGCAGCTATTTCAGCGGGATGGATGAGCAGTTCTTC
TRBJ2-3,.,TRBV6-5,.,CASSYGSPHWDGFTDTQYF,TGTGCCAGCAGTTACGGGTCCCCCCACTGGGACGGTTTCACAGATACGCAGTATTTT
TRBJ1-1,TRBD1,TRBV6-5,few,CASRLQGAAEAFF,TGTGCCAGCAGGTTACAGGGGGCGGCTGAAGCTTTCTTT
TRBJ2-2,TRBD2,TRBV7-8,.,CASSLEASGSTGELFF,TGTGCCAGCAGCTTAGAAGCAAGCGGGAGTACCGGGGAGCTGTTTTTT
TRBJ2-1,TRBD1,TRBV2,few,CASSMGARGQGAFNEQFF,TGTGCCAGCAGTATGGGGGCCAGGGGACAGGGCGCCTTCAATGAGCAGTTCTTC
TRBJ1-5,.,TRBV29-1,.,CSVELVGQPQHF,TGCAGCGTTGAGTTGGTAGGGCAGCCCCAGCATTTT
TRBJ2-5,.,TRBV5-6,.,CASSPPVAAEETQYF,TGTGCCAGCAGCCCCCCGGTGGCGGCTGAAGAGACCCAGTACTTC
TRBJ1-1,.,TRBV5-1,few,CASSLEGGGTEAFF,TGTGCCAGCAGCTTAGAGGGGGGCGGGACTGAAGCTTTCTTT
TRBJ2-3,TRBD1,TRBV7-2,.,CASSQQGARYGTDTQYF,TGTGCCAGCAGCCAACAGGGGGCGCGATACGGCACAGATACGCAGTATTTT
TRBJ2-2,.,TRBV5-6,.,CASSLLGGGNTGELFF,TGTGCCAGCAGCCTCCTGGGAGGGGGTAACACCGGGGAGCTGTTTTTT
TRBJ2-1,.,TRBV7-9,few,CASSRFEWNEQFF,TGTGCCAGCAGCCGTTTTGAGTGGAATGAGCAGTTCTTC
TRBJ1-2,.,TRBV2,.,CASSEATLDRNYGYTF,TGTGCCAGCAGTGAAGCGACCTTGGACAGAAACTATGGCTACACCTTC
TRBJ1-5,.,TRBV30,.,CAWTSTVNQPQHF,TGTGCCTGGACGTCGACAGTGAATCAGCCCCAGCATTTT
TRBJ1-1,.,TRBV12-3/TRBV12-4,.,CASSDPTRRGEEAFF,TGTGCCAGCAGCGATCCCACTCGACGGGGGGAAGAAGCTTTCTTT
TRBJ2-3,.,TRBV2,.,CASSGAGTLTDTQYF,TGTGCCAGCAGTGGGGCAGGAACTCTCACAGATACGCAGTATTTT
TRBJ2-7,.,TRBV7-6,few,CASSSFATTKQYF,TGTGCCAGCAGCTCCTTCGCGACTACGAAGCAGTACTTC
TRBJ2-1,TRBD2,TRBV7-8,.,CASSTTSLASGDYNEQFF,TGTGCCAGCAGCACAACATCCCTCGCTAGCGGGGACTACAATGAGCAGTTCTTC
TRBJ1-2,.,TRBV25-1,few,CASSAKQGADYGYTF,TGTGCCAGCAGTGCGAAACAGGGAGCTGACTATGGCTACACCTTC
TRBJ2-1,TRBD2,TRBV4-3,.,CASSEAAGGAYNEQFF,TGCGCCAGCAGCGAAGCTGCGGGAGGAGCCTACAATGAGCAGTTCTTC
TRBJ1-1,.,TRBV5-1,few,CASLSQGAQAFF,TGCGCCAGCTTAAGCCAGGGCGCGCAAGCTTTCTTT
TRBJ2-1,TRBD1,TRBV19,.,CASAPWTGYNEQFF,TGTGCCAGTGCCCCCTGGACAGGATACAATGAGCAGTTCTTC
TRBJ2-5,TRBD2,TRBV4-2,.,CASSQDQLAGGAETQYF,TGTGCCAGCAGCCAAGATCAGTTAGCGGGAGGCGCAGAGACCCAGTACTTC
TRBJ2-3,.,TRBV7-6,.,CASSITYTDTQYF,TGTGCCAGCAGCATTACATACACAGATACGCAGTATTTT
TRBJ1-5,TRBD1,TRBV30,few,CAWSVRDRGSQPQHF,TGTGCCTGGAGTGTACGGGACAGGGGGTCCCAGCCCCAGCATTTT
TRBJ2-6,.,TRBV2,few,CASIKGRSGANVLTF,TGTGCCAGCATCAAGGGACGAAGTGGGGCCAACGTCCTGACTTTC
TRBJ2-3,.,TRBV20-1,.,CSARDSGSIQGTDTQYF,TGCAGTGCTAGAGATTCCGGCTCGATTCAGGGGACAGATACGCAGTATTTT
TRBJ2-5,.,TRBV6-2/TRBV6-3,.,CASSEPVLVKTQYF,TGTGCCAGCAGTGAACCGGTACTAGTTAAGACCCAGTACTTC
TRBJ2-7,.,TRBV5-1,few,CASSYDRGLSSYEQYF,TGCGCCAGCAGTTACGACAGAGGGCTGAGCTCCTACGAGCAGTACTTC
TRBJ2-1,.,TRBV27,.,CASKGRSSYNEQFF,TGTGCCAGCAAAGGACGGAGCTCCTACAATGAGCAGTTCTTC
TRBJ2-1,.,TRBV14,few,CASSRRLSSYNEQFF,TGTGCCAGCAGCCGCAGGCTGAGCTCCTACAATGAGCAGTTCTTC
TRBJ2-1,.,TRBV6-5,.,CASSRGPNPYNEQFF,TGTGCCAGCAGTCGGGGGCCGAATCCATACAATGAGCAGTTCTTC
TRBJ1-1,.,TRBV7-9,.,CASSIMNTEAFF,TGTGCCAGCAGTATAATGAACACTGAAGCTTTCTTT
TRBJ2-5,.,TRBV7-9,.,CASSLVRGKETQYF,TGTGCCAGCAGCTTAGTAAGGGGAAAAGAGACCCAGTACTTC
TRBJ2-7,.,TRBV27,.,CASSSHEQYF,TGTGCCAGCAGTTCCCACGAGCAGTACTTC
TRBJ2-2,TRBD2,TRBV4-3,few,CASSQDILAGANGELFF,TGCGCCAGCAGCCAAGATATCCTAGCGGGAGCGAACGGGGAGCTGTTTTTT
TRBJ1-1,.,TRBV7-2,.,CASSLLDRNTEAFF,TGTGCCAGCAGCTTATTAGACAGGAACACTGAAGCTTTCTTT
TRBJ1-2,TRBD1,TRBV7-9,.,CASSLAGTGYYGYTF,TGTGCCAGCAGCTTAGCGGGGACAGGTTACTATGGCTACACCTTC
TRBJ2-1,.,TRBV6-5,.,CASSRDASSYNEQFF,TGTGCCAGCAGTCGGGACGCTAGCTCCTACAATGAGCAGTTCTTC